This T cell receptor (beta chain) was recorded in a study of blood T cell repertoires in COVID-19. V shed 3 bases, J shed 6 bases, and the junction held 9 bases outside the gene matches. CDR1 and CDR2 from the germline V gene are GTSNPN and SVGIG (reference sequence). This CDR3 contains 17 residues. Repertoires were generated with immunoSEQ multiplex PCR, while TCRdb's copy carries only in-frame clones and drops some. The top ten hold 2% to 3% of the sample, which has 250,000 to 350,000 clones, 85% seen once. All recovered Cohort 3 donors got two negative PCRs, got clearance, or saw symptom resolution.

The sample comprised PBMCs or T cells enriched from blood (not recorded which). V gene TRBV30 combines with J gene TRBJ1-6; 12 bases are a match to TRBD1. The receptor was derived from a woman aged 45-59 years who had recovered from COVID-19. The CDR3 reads CAWSSGQGALTNSPLHF. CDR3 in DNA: TGTGCCTGGAGCTCGGGACAGGGGGCCCTCACTAATTCACCCCTCCACTTT.